Only a few counts were recorded for the clone carrying this T cell receptor (beta chain). Its cognate antigen is unknown. V lost 3 bases to trimming and J lost 2 bases, with 13 bases between them. Germline lookup yields CDR1 GTSNPN and CDR2 SVGIG (reference sequence). There are 15 residues in the CDR3. Healthy people donating bone marrow made up the donors. The data stem from a study of cytomegalovirus exposure and HLA in healthy donors. In the study overall: One earlier analysis, a look at around 170 million T cells, found almost 120 million unique TCR beta sequences. General study results and limits: Only CMV serostatus was available as immune exposure information.

Use of 60 Vbeta and 13 Jbeta primers characterized the PCR. Sequencing was performed with immunoSEQ multiplex PCR; in TCRdb, only in-frame clones are kept and a portion is missing. Of fewer than 200,000 clones in the sample, approximately 80% were seen once. The specimen sequenced was PBMCs. J is TRBJ2-2 and V is TRBV30, with D possibly TRBD2 on 6 matching bases. The clonotype comes from a female donor in good health and CMV-seronegative. CDR3 sequence (DNA): TGTGCCTGGAGCAATGGAGGGACCAACACCGGGGAGCTGTTTTTT. Protein sequence: CAWSNGGTNTGELFF.